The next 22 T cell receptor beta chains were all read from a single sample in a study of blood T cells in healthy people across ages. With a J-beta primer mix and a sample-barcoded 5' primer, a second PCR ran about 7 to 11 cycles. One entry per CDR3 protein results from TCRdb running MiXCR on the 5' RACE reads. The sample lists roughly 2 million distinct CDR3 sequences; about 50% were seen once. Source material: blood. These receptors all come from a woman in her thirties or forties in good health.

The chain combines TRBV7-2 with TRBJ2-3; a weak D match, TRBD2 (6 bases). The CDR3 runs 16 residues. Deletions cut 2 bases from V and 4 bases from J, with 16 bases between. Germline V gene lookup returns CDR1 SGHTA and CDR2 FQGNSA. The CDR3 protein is CASSLRLGGDADTQYF. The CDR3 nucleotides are TGTGCCAGCAGCTTACGTCTAGGCGGGGACGCAGATACGCAGTATTTT.

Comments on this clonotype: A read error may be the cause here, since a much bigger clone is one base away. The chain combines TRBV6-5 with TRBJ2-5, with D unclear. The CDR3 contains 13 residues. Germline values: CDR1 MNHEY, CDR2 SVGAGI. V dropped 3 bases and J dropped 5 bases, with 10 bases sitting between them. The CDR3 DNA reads TGTGCCAGCAGTTATAGGTGGTTGGAGACCCAGTACTTC. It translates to CASSYRWLETQYF.

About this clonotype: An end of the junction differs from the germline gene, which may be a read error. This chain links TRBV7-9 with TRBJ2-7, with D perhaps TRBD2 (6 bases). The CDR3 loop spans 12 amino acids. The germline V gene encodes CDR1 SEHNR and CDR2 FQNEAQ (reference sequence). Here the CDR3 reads CAGSLAADEQYF. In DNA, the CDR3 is TGTGCCGGCAGCTTAGCGGCAGACGAGCAGTACTTC. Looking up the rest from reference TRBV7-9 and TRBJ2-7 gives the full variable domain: DTGVSQNPRHKITKRGQNVTFRCDPISEHNRLYWYRQTLGQGPEFLTYFQNEAQLEKSRLLSDRFSAERPKGSFSTLEIQRTEQGDSAMYLCAGSLAADEQYFGPGTRLTVT.

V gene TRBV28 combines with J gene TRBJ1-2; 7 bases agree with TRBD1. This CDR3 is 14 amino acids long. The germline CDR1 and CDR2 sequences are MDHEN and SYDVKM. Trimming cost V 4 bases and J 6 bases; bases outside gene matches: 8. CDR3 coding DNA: TGTGCCAGCAGTTCAAACAGACAGGGACATGGCTACACCTTC. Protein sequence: CASSSNRQGHGYTF.

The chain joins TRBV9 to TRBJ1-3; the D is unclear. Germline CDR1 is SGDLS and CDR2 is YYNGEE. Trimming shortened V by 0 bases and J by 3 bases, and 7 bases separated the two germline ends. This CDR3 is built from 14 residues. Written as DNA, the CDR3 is TGTGCCAGCAGCGTAGTCGACGGTGGAAACACCATATATTTT. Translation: CASSVVDGGNTIYF.

The CDR3 DNA follows: TGTGCCAGCAGCCAAGTCTCAGCGGGGGTTTACAATGAGCAGTTCTTC. Its protein is CASSQVSAGVYNEQFF. The chain recombines TRBV4-2 with TRBJ2-1, with 8 bases lining up with TRBD2. CDR1 and CDR2 (germline): LGHNA, YNFKEQ. The V segment lost 1 base and the J segment 4 bases; nucleotides outside the gene matches: 6. The CDR3 loop spans 16 amino acids.

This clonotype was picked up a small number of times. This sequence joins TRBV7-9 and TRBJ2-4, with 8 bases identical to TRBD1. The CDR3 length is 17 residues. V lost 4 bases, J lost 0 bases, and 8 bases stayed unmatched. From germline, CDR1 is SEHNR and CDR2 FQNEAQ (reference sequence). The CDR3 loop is CASSSAGQGVAKNIQYF. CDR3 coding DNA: TGTGCCAGCAGCTCGGCCGGACAGGGTGTAGCCAAAAACATTCAGTACTTC. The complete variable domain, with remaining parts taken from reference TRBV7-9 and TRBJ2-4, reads DTGVSQNPRHKITKRGQNVTFRCDPISEHNRLYWYRQTLGQGPEFLTYFQNEAQLEKSRLLSDRFSAERPKGSFSTLEIQRTEQGDSAMYLCASSSAGQGVAKNIQYFGAGTRLSVL.

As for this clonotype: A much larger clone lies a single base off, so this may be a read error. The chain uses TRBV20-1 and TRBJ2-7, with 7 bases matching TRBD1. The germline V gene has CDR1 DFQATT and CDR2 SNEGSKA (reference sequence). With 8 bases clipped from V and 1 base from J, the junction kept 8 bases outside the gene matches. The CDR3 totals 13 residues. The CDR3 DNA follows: TGCAGTACTCCTCACAGGGGATCCTACGAGCAGTACTTC. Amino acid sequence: CSTPHRGSYEQYF.

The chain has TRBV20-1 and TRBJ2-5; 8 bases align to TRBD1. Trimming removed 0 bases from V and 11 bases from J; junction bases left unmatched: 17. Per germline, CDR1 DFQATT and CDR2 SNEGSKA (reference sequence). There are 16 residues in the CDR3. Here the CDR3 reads CSARDLLRGRFHEQYF. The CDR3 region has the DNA TGCAGTGCTAGAGACCTACTCAGGGGGCGCTTCCATGAGCAGTACTTC.

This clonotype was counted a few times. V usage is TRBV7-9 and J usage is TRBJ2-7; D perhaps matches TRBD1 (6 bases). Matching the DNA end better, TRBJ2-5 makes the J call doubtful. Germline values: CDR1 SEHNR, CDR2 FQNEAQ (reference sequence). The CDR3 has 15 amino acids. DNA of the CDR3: TGTGCCAGCAGCTCCCCTCTCGACAGGAAAGAGACCCAGTACTTC. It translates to CASSSPLDRKETQYF.

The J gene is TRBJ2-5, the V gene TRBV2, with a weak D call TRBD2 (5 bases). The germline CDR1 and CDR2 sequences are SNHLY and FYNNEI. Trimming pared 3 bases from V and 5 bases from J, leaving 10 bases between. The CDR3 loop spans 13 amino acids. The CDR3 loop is CASSDRWRETQYF. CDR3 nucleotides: TGTGCCAGCAGTGATCGGTGGAGGGAGACCCAGTACTTC.

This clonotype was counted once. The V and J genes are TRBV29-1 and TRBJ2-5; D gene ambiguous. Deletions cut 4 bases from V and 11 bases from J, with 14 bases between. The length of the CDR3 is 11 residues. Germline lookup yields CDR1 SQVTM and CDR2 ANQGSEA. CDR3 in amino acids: CSVARVDEQYF. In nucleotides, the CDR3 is TGCAGCGTTGCACGGGTTGATGAGCAGTACTTC.

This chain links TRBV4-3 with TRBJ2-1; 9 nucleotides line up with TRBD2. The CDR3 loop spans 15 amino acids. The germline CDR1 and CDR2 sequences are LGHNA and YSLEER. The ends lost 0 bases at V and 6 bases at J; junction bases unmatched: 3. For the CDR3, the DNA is TGCGCCAGCAGCCAAGAACGGCGGGGGGGCAATGAGCAGTTCTTC. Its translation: CASSQERRGGNEQFF.

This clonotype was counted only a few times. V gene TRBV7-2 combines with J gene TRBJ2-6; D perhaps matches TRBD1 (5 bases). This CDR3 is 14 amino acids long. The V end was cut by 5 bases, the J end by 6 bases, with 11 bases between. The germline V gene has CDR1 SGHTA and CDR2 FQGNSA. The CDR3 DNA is TGTGCCAGCAGCCTAGGGGCTGAGGCCAACGTCCTGACTTTC. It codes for CASSLGAEANVLTF.

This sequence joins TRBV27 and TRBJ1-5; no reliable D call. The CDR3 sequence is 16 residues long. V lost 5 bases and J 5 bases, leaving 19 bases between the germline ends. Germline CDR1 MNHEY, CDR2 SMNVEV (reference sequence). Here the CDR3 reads CASSRYKNNKDQPQHF. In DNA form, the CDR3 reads TGTGCCAGCAGTAGATACAAGAACAACAAAGATCAGCCCCAGCATTTT.

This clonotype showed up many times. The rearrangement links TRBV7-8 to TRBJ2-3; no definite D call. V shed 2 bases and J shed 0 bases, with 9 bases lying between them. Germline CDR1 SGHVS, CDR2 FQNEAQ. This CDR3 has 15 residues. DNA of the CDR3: TGTGCCAGCAGCTTATGGGGTACTAGCACAGATACGCAGTATTTT. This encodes CASSLWGTSTDTQYF.

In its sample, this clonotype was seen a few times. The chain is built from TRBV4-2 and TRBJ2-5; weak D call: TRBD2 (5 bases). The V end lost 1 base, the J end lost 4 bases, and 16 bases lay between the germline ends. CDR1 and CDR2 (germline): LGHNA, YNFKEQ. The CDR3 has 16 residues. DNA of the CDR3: TGTGCCAGCAGCCAAGCCTCTAGGGAGTCAGGAGAGACCCAGTACTTC. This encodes CASSQASRESGETQYF.

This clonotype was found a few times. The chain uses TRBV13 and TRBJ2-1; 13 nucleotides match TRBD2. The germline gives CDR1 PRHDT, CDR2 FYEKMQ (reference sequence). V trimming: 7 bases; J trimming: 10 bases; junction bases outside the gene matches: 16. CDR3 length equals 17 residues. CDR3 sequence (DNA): TGTGCCAGCACCTGGACTAGCGGGGGATTCTCCGGGGGGGAGCAGTTCTTC. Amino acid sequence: CASTWTSGGFSGGEQFF.

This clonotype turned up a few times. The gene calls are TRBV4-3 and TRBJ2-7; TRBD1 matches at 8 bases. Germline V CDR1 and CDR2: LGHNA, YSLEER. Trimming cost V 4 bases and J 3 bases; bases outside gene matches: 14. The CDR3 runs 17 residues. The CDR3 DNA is TGCGCCAGCAGCCCCAGGGGGGCAGGGGGCGAGTACTACGAGCAGTACTTC. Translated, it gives CASSPRGAGGEYYEQYF.

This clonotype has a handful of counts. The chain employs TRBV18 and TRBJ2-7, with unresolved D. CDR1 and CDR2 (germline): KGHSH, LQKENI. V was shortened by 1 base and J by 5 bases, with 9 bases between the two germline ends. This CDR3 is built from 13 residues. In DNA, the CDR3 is TGTGCCAGCTCACCACGGCAAGTTGACGAGCAGTACTTC. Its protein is CASSPRQVDEQYF.

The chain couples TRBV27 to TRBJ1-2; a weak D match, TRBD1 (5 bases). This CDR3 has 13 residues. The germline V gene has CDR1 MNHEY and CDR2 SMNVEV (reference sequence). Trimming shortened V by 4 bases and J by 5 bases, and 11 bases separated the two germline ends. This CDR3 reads CASSWTIGYGYTF. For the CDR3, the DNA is TGTGCCAGCAGTTGGACAATTGGATATGGCTACACCTTC.

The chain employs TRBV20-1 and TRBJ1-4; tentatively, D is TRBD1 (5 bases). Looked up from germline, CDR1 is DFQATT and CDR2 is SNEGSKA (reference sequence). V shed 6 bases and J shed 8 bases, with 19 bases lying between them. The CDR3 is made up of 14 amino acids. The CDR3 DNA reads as TGCAGTGCCTCCAAATGGGGCGGAGTAGAAAAACTGTTTTTT. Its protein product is CSASKWGGVEKLFF.